The 24 T cell receptor beta chains presented below share a single source sample, sequenced in a study of T cell responses to AZD1222 COVID-19 vaccine. Only in-frame clones appear in the TCRdb table, and some are missing; sequencing was by immunoSEQ multiplex PCR. The data contain approximately 150,000 clones, approximately 95% of them singletons. The source material was peripheral blood, sampled on day 0 of MenACWY control vaccination. The source of these receptors is an adult in good health.

The table lists this clone with a count of one. The chain recombines TRBV5-4 with TRBJ2-5; 9 bases are a match to TRBD2. V shed 5 bases, J shed 2 bases, and the junction held 7 bases outside the gene matches. This CDR3 is built from 15 residues. Germline V lookup: CDR1 SGHNT, CDR2 YYREEE (reference sequence). CDR3 protein: CASRYIAGGQETQYF. CDR3 sequence (DNA): TGTGCCAGCAGATATATTGCGGGGGGGCAAGAGACCCAGTACTTC.

This chain uses TRBV5-1 with TRBJ2-2, with D possibly being TRBD1 or TRBD2 (5 bases each). CDR3 length equals 15 residues. Germline values: CDR1 SGHRS, CDR2 YFSETQ. The V and J ends lost 5 bases and 6 bases respectively, with 17 bases between them. The DNA for the CDR3 is TGCGCCAGCAGTGAGGACGGGGCATGGGCCGGGGAGCTGTTTTTT. It codes for CASSEDGAWAGELFF.

The V call is TRBV2, the J call TRBJ1-5; perhaps TRBD1 as D (5 bases). From germline, CDR1 is SNHLY and CDR2 FYNNEI. V was pared by 7 bases and J by 0 bases, with 13 bases between. The CDR3 runs 15 residues. CDR3 in amino acids: CASKPTDYSNQPQHF. The CDR3 DNA follows: TGTGCCAGCAAGCCGACAGATTATAGCAATCAGCCCCAGCATTTT. The full variable domain, its missing parts supplied by reference TRBV2 and TRBJ1-5, is EPEVTQTPSHQVTQMGQEVILRCVPISNHLYFYWYRQILGQKVEFLVSFYNNEISEKSEIFDDQFSVERPDGSNFTLKIRSTKLEDSAMYFCASKPTDYSNQPQHFGDGTRLSIL.

The chain carries TRBV4-1 and TRBJ2-3, with 13 bases identical to TRBD2. The CDR3 loop spans 17 amino acids. Germline-derived CDR1 and CDR2 are MGHRA and YSYEKL. The trim removed 1 base at V and 1 base at J, leaving 2 bases unmatched. The CDR3: CASSQVGLAGGTDTQYF. The CDR3 DNA reads as TGCGCCAGCAGCCAAGTAGGACTAGCGGGGGGCACAGATACGCAGTATTTT.

The V call is TRBV29-1, the J call TRBJ1-2; 7 nucleotides align to TRBD1. V lost 4 bases to trimming and J lost 11 bases; unmatched junction nucleotides: 4. The CDR3 spans 10 residues. CDR1 and CDR2 from the germline V gene are SQVTM and ANQGSEA. The CDR3 bases are TGCAGCGTTGGGGGACAGCATTACACCTTC. Translating it yields CSVGGQHYTF.

The V call is TRBV5-4, the J call TRBJ1-2; weak D call: TRBD1 (5 bases). The CDR3 is 14 amino acids. From germline, CDR1 is SGHNT and CDR2 YYREEE (reference sequence). V shed 2 bases and J shed 8 bases, with 16 bases lying between them. CDR3 loop: CASSLARVVSGYTF. The CDR3 DNA sequence: TGTGCCAGCAGCTTAGCCAGGGTTGTTAGCGGCTACACCTTC. The variable domain in full, completed from reference TRBV5-4 and TRBJ1-2, reads ETGVTQSPTHLIKTRGQQVTLRCSSQSGHNTVSWYQQALGQGPQFIFQYYREEENGRGNFPPRFSGLQFPNYSSELNVNALELDDSALYLCASSLARVVSGYTFGSGTRLTVV.

The rearrangement links TRBV7-2 to TRBJ1-1; the D gene is possibly TRBD1 (6 bases). Germline V CDR1 and CDR2: SGHTA, FQGNSA. This CDR3 spans 16 amino acids. Trimming left V 5 bases short and J 0 bases short, with 16 bases between. In nucleotides, the CDR3 is TGTGCCAGCAGCAAAGGGGGGGGCAGGATGAACACTGAAGCTTTCTTT. It is translated as CASSKGGGRMNTEAFF.

This clone came up once. The chain employs TRBV3-1 (or the pseudogene TRBV3-2) and TRBJ2-1; a weak D match, TRBD2 (5 bases). Germline CDR1 reads LGHDT; CDR2 reads YNNKEL (reference sequence). CDR3 size: 13 residues. Trimming stripped 0 bases from V and 10 bases from J, with 10 bases between. CDR3 region: CASSQDRGGEQFF. The CDR3 nucleotides are TGTGCCAGCAGCCAAGATCGAGGCGGGGAGCAGTTCTTC.

CDR3 sequence reads: CATSRDIGAGQPQHF. DNA for the CDR3: TGTGCCACCAGCAGAGATATAGGGGCAGGGCAGCCCCAGCATTTT. The rearrangement links TRBV15 to TRBJ1-5, with D perhaps TRBD1 (5 bases). Trimming shortened V by 0 bases and J by 7 bases, and 13 bases separated the two germline ends. CDR3 length equals 15 residues. Germline lookup yields CDR1 LNHNV and CDR2 YYDKDF (reference sequence).

This chain connects TRBV19 to TRBJ2-7; the D is unclear. Germline V lookup: CDR1 LNHDA, CDR2 SQIVND (reference sequence). V gave up 2 bases and J gave up 6 bases, with 17 bases separating them. This CDR3 has 15 residues. CDR3 sequence reads: CASSILNSGSSEQYF. DNA for the CDR3: TGTGCCAGTAGTATACTAAACTCCGGCTCAAGCGAGCAGTACTTC. The entire variable domain, with the rest obtained from reference TRBV19 and TRBJ2-7, is as follows: DGGITQSPKYLFRKEGQNVTLSCEQNLNHDAMYWYRQDPGQGLRLIYYSQIVNDFQKGDIAEGYSVSREKKESFPLTVTSAQKNPTAFYLCASSILNSGSSEQYFGPGTRLTVT.

This clone showed up just once. The chain joins TRBV9 to TRBJ1-5; D is possibly TRBD1 (5 bases). The CDR3 is made up of 15 amino acids. V dropped 1 base and J dropped 0 bases, with 8 bases sitting between them. Looked up from germline, CDR1 is SGDLS and CDR2 is YYNGEE. The CDR3 is CASSVSGHSNQPQHF. The CDR3 DNA reads as TGTGCCAGCAGCGTAAGCGGACATAGCAATCAGCCCCAGCATTTT.

This chain connects TRBV5-4 to TRBJ2-1, with 12 positions matching TRBD2. Germline V lookup: CDR1 SGHNT, CDR2 YYREEE (reference sequence). The junction had 3 bases not matched to a gene; V was cut back by 2 bases and J by 6 bases. The CDR3 totals 15 residues. The CDR3 here is CASSFRLAGANEQFF. Written as DNA, the CDR3 is TGTGCCAGCAGCTTCCGACTAGCGGGGGCCAATGAGCAGTTCTTC.

The chain has TRBV5-1 and TRBJ2-1; possible D gene TRBD2, 5 bases. The CDR3 is 16 residues long. In germline, CDR1 is SGHRS, CDR2 YFSETQ. V shed 0 bases and J shed 8 bases, with 18 bases lying between them. The CDR3 DNA reads as TGCGCCAGCAGCTTGGGCCGTGACTCCTACGGGGATGAGCAGTTCTTC. Amino acids: CASSLGRDSYGDEQFF.

The J gene is TRBJ1-1, the V gene TRBV19; TRBD1 matches at 8 bases. This CDR3 is 15 amino acids long. Germline CDR1 reads LNHDA; CDR2 reads SQIVND (reference sequence). Trimming took 5 bases from V and 1 from J; bases not matched to a gene: 6. CDR3 amino acids: CASSSMQGANTEAFF. CDR3 DNA sequence: TGTGCCAGTAGTTCAATGCAGGGGGCGAACACTGAAGCTTTCTTT.

This chain joins TRBV2 and TRBJ1-2; D unresolved. V was cut by 3 bases and J by 4 bases, with 6 bases left in between. Germline assignment: CDR1 SNHLY and CDR2 FYNNEI. This CDR3 is 12 amino acids long. CDR3 in amino acids: CASSDGAYGYTF. CDR3 bases: TGTGCCAGCAGTGACGGAGCCTATGGCTACACCTTC.

V usage is TRBV11-3 and J usage is TRBJ2-1; 7 positions match TRBD1. Looked up from germline, CDR1 is SGHNT and CDR2 is YENEEA. This CDR3 spans 16 amino acids. V shed 1 base and J 6 bases; nucleotides not matched to a gene: 9. This CDR3 is CASSLGAAGGSNEQFF. The CDR3 DNA follows: TGTGCCAGCAGCTTAGGGGCGGCAGGGGGTTCCAATGAGCAGTTCTTC.

The chain has TRBV6-5 and TRBJ1-5; no definite D call. The germline gives CDR1 MNHEY, CDR2 SVGAGI. The CDR3 consists of 13 residues. Trimming left V 0 bases short and J 8 bases short, with 8 bases between. Written as DNA, the CDR3 is TGTGCCAGCAGTTACTCCGGTTTTGAGCCCCAGCATTTT. It codes for CASSYSGFEPQHF.

CDR3 DNA sequence: TGTGCCAGTAGTATCGGACAGAACCTTAACTATGGCTACACCTTC. Its translation: CASSIGQNLNYGYTF. The rearrangement links TRBV19 to TRBJ1-2, with a weak D call TRBD1 (6 bases). CDR1 LNHDA and CDR2 SQIVND come from the germline V gene (reference sequence). The CDR3 runs 15 residues. V lost 3 bases to trimming and J lost 1 base, with 12 bases between them.

This clone appeared a single time. The rearrangement links TRBV6-2 or TRBV6-3 to TRBJ1-5; perhaps TRBD1 as D (6 bases). Looked up from germline, CDR1 is MNHEY and CDR2 is SVGEGT. CDR3 size: 15 residues. V was cut by 5 bases and J by 1 base, with 12 bases left in between. The CDR3 spells CASSLTQGSNQPQHF. In DNA, the CDR3 is TGTGCCAGCAGTCTAACGCAGGGGAGCAATCAGCCCCAGCATTTT.

The chain links TRBV2 to TRBJ1-2; TRBD1 matches 7 bases. Germline CDR1 and CDR2: SNHLY and FYNNEI. J gave up 4 bases and V 6 bases, and 5 bases lay outside the gene matches. The CDR3 is 13 residues long. The CDR3 protein is CASSEGQFYGYTF. The CDR3 DNA sequence: TGTGCCAGCAGCGAGGGACAGTTCTATGGCTACACCTTC. Filled out from reference TRBV2 and TRBJ1-2, the complete variable domain reads EPEVTQTPSHQVTQMGQEVILRCVPISNHLYFYWYRQILGQKVEFLVSFYNNEISEKSEIFDDQFSVERPDGSNFTLKIRSTKLEDSAMYFCASSEGQFYGYTFGSGTRLTVV.

CDR3 sequence: CATSRDLGASGNTIYF. CDR3 in DNA: TGTGCCACCAGCAGAGACCTGGGGGCCTCTGGAAACACCATATATTTT. The genes are TRBV15 and TRBJ1-3; possible D gene TRBD1, 6 bases. The CDR3 is 16 residues long. Trimming pared 0 bases from V and 0 bases from J, leaving 9 bases between. CDR1 and CDR2 (germline): LNHNV, YYDKDF (reference sequence).

V and J are TRBV5-8 and TRBJ2-7; D may correspond to TRBD1 or TRBD2 (7 bases each). Germline V gene sequence: CDR1 SGHTS, CDR2 YDEGEE. There are 15 residues in the CDR3. V was pared by 3 bases and J by 3 bases, with 16 bases between. The CDR3 DNA follows: TGTGCCAGCAGCTCAGGGGGGGGGCCAAACTACGAGCAGTACTTC. Translating gives CASSSGGGPNYEQYF.

The V and J genes are TRBV5-1 and TRBJ1-5; a weak D match, TRBD1 (5 bases). CDR3 length: 15 amino acids. The V end lost 4 bases, the J end lost 11 bases, and 22 bases lay between the germline ends. Germline V gene data show CDR1 as SGHRS and CDR2 as YFSETQ. The CDR3 spells CASSRDPQSQEAQHF. The CDR3 nucleotides read TGCGCCAGCAGCCGGGACCCACAATCTCAGGAGGCCCAGCATTTT.

The chain combines TRBV7-6 with TRBJ2-1, with a possible D match to TRBD1 (6 bases). The length of the CDR3 is 15 residues. The V gene's germline CDR1 is SGHVS and CDR2 FNYEAQ. With 1 base removed from V and 6 bases from J, the gap between germline ends came to 13 bases. The CDR3 loop reads CASSLELDRFNEQFF. The CDR3 DNA reads TGTGCCAGCAGCTTAGAGTTGGACAGATTCAATGAGCAGTTCTTC.